The rows below give T cell receptor beta chains drawn from one sample of a study of beta chain features in type 1 diabetes. Sequenced by immunoSEQ multiplex PCR; TCRdb stores in-frame clones only, minus some. The sample carries approximately 300,000 clones, roughly 9.6% recorded once. The material sequenced was naive CD4+ T cells from blood. These receptors originate from a woman in her 30s in good health. CDR3s include the opening cysteine and the closing phenylalanine or tryptophan. The D gene is left open where the match is weak. Some rows mark clone size as missing; the rest say once, few, many or name a class of expanded clone.

J gene | clone size | V gene | D gene | CDR3 DNA | CDR3 protein
TRBJ2-1 | NA | TRBV19 | TRBD2 | TGTGCCAGTAGTCGGGCGGGAGTTCGCTACAATGAGCAGTTCTTC | CASSRAGVRYNEQFF
TRBJ2-1 | NA | TRBV9 | NA | TGTGCCAGCAGCGTAGGTAGCGGTCACTACAATGAGCAGTTCTTC | CASSVGSGHYNEQFF
TRBJ2-7 | few | TRBV15 | NA | TGTGCCGCTGGAGGGTATCTTTCGTCCTACGAGCAGTACTTC | CAAGGYLSSYEQYF
TRBJ2-5 | few | TRBV28 | NA | TGTGCCAGCCTTCCCTTGACGGGTCAAGAGACCCAGTACTTC | CASLPLTGQETQYF
TRBJ2-7 | NA | TRBV6-5 | TRBD2 | TGTGCCAGCAGTTCCGGGACTAGCGGGTCCCACGAGCAGTACTTC | CASSSGTSGSHEQYF
TRBJ2-5 | NA | TRBV28 | TRBD1 | TGTGCCAGCAGGCGGCAGGGGGAAGAGACCCAGTACTTC | CASRRQGEETQYF
TRBJ2-5 | NA | TRBV30 | TRBD2 | TGTGCCTGGAGTCAACCGGGACTAGCGGGAGGGTACGAGACCCAGTACTTC | CAWSQPGLAGGYETQYF
TRBJ2-7 | NA | TRBV29-1 | TRBD2 | TGCAGCACAACTAGCGAAACCTACGAGCAGTACTTC | CSTTSETYEQYF
TRBJ2-7 | NA | TRBV7-2 | NA | TGTGCCAGCAGCTTAGTAGCAGAACCCTACGAGCAGTACTTC | CASSLVAEPYEQYF
TRBJ2-3 | NA | TRBV11-2 | TRBD2 | TGTGCCAGCAGCTTAAGGGCCGGGACTAGTGGTACAGATACGCAGTATTTT | CASSLRAGTSGTDTQYF
TRBJ2-1 | NA | TRBV7-9 | NA | TGTGCCAGCAGCGAATCCACACTAGAAAATGAGCAGTTCTTC | CASSESTLENEQFF
TRBJ2-1 | few | TRBV7-2 | TRBD2 | TGTGCCACCGGGGGGGGCCCGTACAATGAGCAGTTCTTC | CATGGGPYNEQFF
TRBJ1-5 | NA | TRBV28 | NA | TGTGCCAGCAGCAACAATCAGCCCCAGCATTTT | CASSNNQPQHF
TRBJ1-5 | few | TRBV7-2 | NA | TGTGCCAGCAGCTTTGATTCGGGGTCCAATCAGCCCCAGCATTTT | CASSFDSGSNQPQHF
TRBJ1-4 | NA | TRBV2 | NA | TGTGCCAGCAGTGAGCAGGGCTTAAATGAAAAACTGTTTTTT | CASSEQGLNEKLFF
TRBJ2-5 | NA | TRBV19 | TRBD2 | TGTGCCAGTAGTACTAGCGGGGGGGAGACCCAGTACTTC | CASSTSGGETQYF
TRBJ2-7 | NA | TRBV5-6 | TRBD2 | TGTGCCAGCAGCTTGGTTCTAGCGGGACCATACGAGCAGTACTTC | CASSLVLAGPYEQYF
TRBJ2-1 | few | TRBV6-1 | NA | TGTGCCAGCAGTGCACAAGGAAGCAGGCGGGGCAATGAGCAGTTCTTC | CASSAQGSRRGNEQFF
TRBJ2-1 | NA | TRBV28 | TRBD2 | TGTGCCAGCAGTTCGGGACTAGCGGGGTACAATGAGCAGTTCTTC | CASSSGLAGYNEQFF
TRBJ2-5 | NA | TRBV7-2 | TRBD2 | TGTGCCAGCAGCCTAGCGGGAGCGGGGGAGACCCAGTACTTC | CASSLAGAGETQYF
TRBJ1-5 | few | TRBV19 | TRBD1 | TGTGCCAGTAGTAACCGGGACAGGGGCGACCCGGTGAGCAATCAGCCCCAGCATTTT | CASSNRDRGDPVSNQPQHF
TRBJ2-1 | NA | TRBV7-2 | TRBD2 | TGTGCCAGCACATGGACTAGCGATTCCGATGAGCAGTTCTTC | CASTWTSDSDEQFF
TRBJ2-3 | NA | TRBV5-1 | TRBD1 | TGCGCCAGCAGCATAGGACGGGACAGGACGATGGATACGCAGTATTTT | CASSIGRDRTMDTQYF